The rows below give T cell receptor beta chains drawn from one sample of a study of T cells after posttransplantation cyclophosphamide. Libraries were prepared by immunoSEQ multiplex PCR; TCRdb keeps only in-frame clonotypes and omits some of them. The sample records about 9,200 clones, 89% being singletons. The material sequenced was memory CD4+ T cells sorted from PBMCs. Receptor source: a woman aged 55-70 years in good health, CMV-negative, and a related stem cell transplant donor. The CDR3 runs from the conserved cysteine through the conserved F or W. D genes are given only for firm matches. Not all rows give a size; the values are once, few, many and, for expanded clones, a class.

V gene,CDR3 length,D gene,clone size,J gene,CDR3 protein,CDR3 DNA
TRBV19,16,TRBD1,.,TRBJ2-2,CASSFLTGFLAGELFF,TGTGCCAGTAGTTTCCTGACAGGGTTCCTGGCCGGGGAGCTGTTTTTT
TRBV19,16,TRBD1,.,TRBJ1-5,CASTYRDRANNQPQHF,TGTGCCAGTACCTACCGGGACAGGGCGAACAATCAGCCCCAGCATTTT
TRBV4-1,13,.,.,TRBJ1-2,CASSQGPRRGYTF,TGCGCCAGCAGCCAAGGGCCGCGGCGAGGCTACACCTTC
TRBV19,15,.,.,TRBJ2-3,CASSNGQLVADTQYF,TGTGCCAGTAGTAACGGACAGTTGGTCGCAGATACGCAGTATTTT
TRBV13,14,.,.,TRBJ1-2,CASSLGYRDYGYTF,TGTGCCAGCAGCTTAGGGTACAGGGACTATGGCTACACCTTC
TRBV7-2,15,TRBD1,.,TRBJ2-5,CASSGQGTAQETQYF,TGTGCCAGCAGCGGACAAGGGACAGCCCAAGAGACCCAGTACTTC
TRBV5-1,15,TRBD2,.,TRBJ2-1,CASSPSGRANDEQFF,TGCGCCAGCAGCCCGAGCGGGAGGGCCAATGATGAGCAGTTCTTC
TRBV19,15,TRBD2,.,TRBJ2-1,CASSLGLAGRNEQFF,TGTGCCAGTAGCTTGGGACTAGCGGGACGCAATGAGCAGTTCTTC
TRBV18,18,.,.,TRBJ1-3,CASSPFQVPSLSGNTIYF,TGTGCCAGCTCACCTTTCCAGGTTCCTTCTCTCTCTGGAAACACCATATATTTT
TRBV5-1,16,TRBD2,.,TRBJ2-1,CASSLTPSGRFGEQFF,TGCGCCAGCAGCTTGACCCCTAGCGGGAGGTTTGGGGAGCAGTTCTTC
TRBV4-3,16,TRBD1,.,TRBJ2-1,CASSRGQGSSYNEQFF,TGCGCCAGCAGTCGGGGACAGGGGAGCTCCTACAATGAGCAGTTCTTC
TRBV23-1,14,TRBD1,.,TRBJ1-1,CASSHLQGYTEAFF,TGCGCCAGCAGTCACCTACAGGGGTACACTGAAGCTTTCTTT
TRBV4-3,17,.,.,TRBJ2-3,CASSQDPGVFGTDTQYF,TGCGCCAGCAGCCAAGATCCAGGGGTTTTCGGCACAGATACGCAGTATTTT
TRBV5-1,18,TRBD2,.,TRBJ2-6,CASSPAGVLPSGANVLTF,TGCGCCAGCAGCCCCGCGGGGGTCCTCCCCTCTGGGGCCAACGTCCTGACTTTC
TRBV28,14,.,.,TRBJ2-5,CASSNPGGWETQYF,TGTGCCAGCAGTAACCCGGGGGGCTGGGAGACCCAGTACTTC
TRBV5-1,17,TRBD2,.,TRBJ2-3,CASSEAPRGGGSGGEYF,TGCGCCAGCAGCGAAGCCCCCCGAGGTGGGGGTAGCGGGGGGGAGTATTTT
TRBV7-8,14,.,.,TRBJ2-1,CASSSVARDNEQFF,TGTGCCAGCAGCTCCGTGGCGCGGGACAATGAGCAGTTCTTC
TRBV30,14,.,.,TRBJ1-1,CAWSVYRRNTEAFF,TGTGCCTGGAGTGTATATAGGAGGAACACTGAAGCTTTCTTT
TRBV5-1,15,.,.,TRBJ1-1,CASSLGAVGNTEAFF,TGCGCCAGCAGCTTGGGTGCGGTTGGGAACACTGAAGCTTTCTTT
TRBV7-8,13,.,.,TRBJ1-4,CASSFNPGEKLFF,TGTGCCAGCAGCTTCAATCCGGGTGAAAAACTGTTTTTT
TRBV10-3,16,.,.,TRBJ2-3,CATTNPRNTAGDTQYF,TGTGCCACCACGAACCCCCGGAATACGGCGGGCGATACGCAGTATTTT
TRBV28,14,.,.,TRBJ1-6,CASSRGGDNSPLHF,TGTGCCAGCAGTAGAGGGGGAGATAATTCCCCCCTCCACTTT
TRBV6-5,16,.,.,TRBJ2-7,CASSYRAQGGPYEQYF,TGTGCCAGCAGTTACAGGGCACAGGGGGGGCCCTACGAGCAGTACTTC
TRBV7-7,13,.,.,TRBJ1-4,CASSLGPTEKLFF,TGTGCTAGCAGCTTAGGGCCCACCGAAAAACTGTTTTTT
TRBV10-3,15,.,.,TRBJ2-1,CAISNQGRVHNEQFF,TGTGCCATCAGTAACCAGGGCAGGGTCCACAATGAGCAGTTCTTC
TRBV2,15,TRBD2,.,TRBJ2-3,CASGEAGGYVDTQYF,TGTGCCAGCGGCGAAGCGGGAGGATATGTAGATACGCAGTATTTT
TRBV28,11,.,.,TRBJ1-1,CASSYYLEAFF,TGTGCCAGCAGTTACTACCTTGAAGCTTTCTTT
TRBV28,12,.,.,TRBJ2-7,CASYGEVGGQYF,TGTGCCTCCTACGGGGAGGTGGGAGGTCAGTACTTC
TRBV28,16,TRBD1,.,TRBJ1-6,CASSLIQGANNSPLHF,TGTGCCAGCAGTTTAATCCAGGGGGCAAATAATTCCCCCCTCCACTTT
TRBV25-1,15,TRBD1,.,TRBJ2-2,CASSEQGARVGELFF,TGTGCCAGCAGTGAACAGGGGGCTAGAGTCGGGGAGCTGTTTTTT
TRBV11-2,16,TRBD2,.,TRBJ2-7,CASSAGLAGGSGEQYF,TGTGCCAGCAGCGCGGGACTAGCGGGAGGTTCGGGAGAGCAGTACTTC
TRBV7-3,17,TRBD2,.,TRBJ2-1,CASSLLVAGGRGNEQFF,TGTGCCAGCAGCTTGTTGGTAGCGGGGGGTCGCGGGAATGAGCAGTTCTTC
TRBV9,16,.,.,TRBJ1-6,CASSVYDQGGNSPLHF,TGTGCCAGCAGCGTCTACGATCAGGGTGGCAATTCACCCCTCCACTTT
TRBV7-6,15,.,.,TRBJ2-7,CASSRLAQPTYEQYF,TGTGCCAGCAGCCGTCTAGCTCAACCTACCTACGAGCAGTACTTC
TRBV11-2,16,TRBD2,.,TRBJ2-3,CASRDTSGGATDTQYF,TGTGCCAGCAGAGACACTAGCGGGGGGGCCACAGATACGCAGTATTTT
TRBV18,15,TRBD1,.,TRBJ1-3,CASSPTGSSGNTIYF,TGTGCCAGCTCACCGACAGGGTCCTCTGGAAACACCATATATTTT
TRBV6-1,15,TRBD2,.,TRBJ2-7,CASGTSGRNAYEQYF,TGTGCCAGCGGGACTAGCGGGAGGAACGCCTACGAGCAGTACTTC
TRBV28,17,.,few,TRBJ1-6,CASSLISGGTVNSPLHF,TGTGCCAGCAGCCTTATTTCTGGAGGGACTGTTAATTCACCCCTCCACTTT
TRBV7-2,15,TRBD2,.,TRBJ2-1,CASSRRTSGSNEQFF,TGTGCCAGCAGCCGCCGGACTAGCGGGAGCAATGAGCAGTTCTTC
TRBV7-2,15,.,.,TRBJ2-7,CASSTQGAGVYEQYF,TGTGCCAGCAGTACGCAGGGAGCAGGGGTTTACGAGCAGTACTTC
TRBV21-1,18,.,.,TRBJ2-7,CASSKVPFRDRGQYEQYF,TGTGCCAGCAGCAAAGTACCCTTCCGGGACAGGGGGCAGTACGAGCAGTACTTC
TRBV19,14,.,.,TRBJ1-2,CASSIHEPRGGYTF,TGTGCCAGTAGTATTCATGAGCCTCGGGGTGGCTACACCTTC
TRBV18,17,TRBD1,.,TRBJ1-2,CASSATRGSTTNYGYTF,TGTGCCAGCTCAGCGACCAGGGGGAGTACGACTAACTATGGCTACACCTTC
TRBV5-1,15,.,large,TRBJ2-1,CASSLGQSSYNEQFF,TGCGCCAGCAGCTTGGGACAGAGCTCCTACAATGAGCAGTTCTTC
TRBV5-1,13,.,.,TRBJ2-5,CASSFQGQETQYF,TGCGCCAGCAGCTTTCAGGGTCAAGAGACCCAGTACTTC
TRBV18,16,.,.,TRBJ2-7,CASSPLPGYGSYEQYF,TGTGCCAGCTCACCATTACCAGGGTATGGATCCTACGAGCAGTACTTC
TRBV7-2,17,.,.,TRBJ2-2,CASSLPVGGRGPGELFF,TGTGCCAGCAGCTTACCCGTGGGGGGGCGAGGTCCCGGGGAGCTGTTTTTT
TRBV9,14,TRBD1,.,TRBJ2-5,CASSAWDRGETQYF,TGTGCCAGCAGCGCTTGGGACAGGGGTGAGACCCAGTACTTC
TRBV4-2,15,TRBD1,.,TRBJ2-3,CASSQEWTGIDTQYF,TGTGCCAGCAGCCAAGAGTGGACAGGGATAGATACGCAGTATTTT
TRBV2,16,TRBD2,.,TRBJ2-3,CASSKLAGGRTDTQYF,TGTGCCAGCAGTAAACTAGCGGGGGGGCGCACAGATACGCAGTATTTT